This passage covers 24 T cell receptor beta chains from one sample sequenced in a study of Tregs in tolerant kidney transplant recipients. Assay used: immunoSEQ multiplex PCR; TCRdb lists only in-frame clones, some missing. The sample has 75,000 to 100,000 clones; more than 85% are singletons. Related graft donors supplied nonmyeloablative bone marrow transplants, and mixed chimerism was transient. The source material was CD4+ T cells from blood (PBMCs), sampled 12 months after the transplant. These TCRs come from a human patient who received a combined kidney and bone marrow transplant. The graft donor may have contributed some T cells.

The chain employs TRBV7-2 and TRBJ2-5; possibly TRBD2 for D (6 bases). CDR3 length equals 11 residues. Germline V gene data show CDR1 as SGHTA and CDR2 as FQGNSA. V lost 1 base and J lost 10, with 7 bases in between. CDR3 residues: CASSLGLGQYF. In DNA, the CDR3 is TGTGCCAGCAGCTTAGGACTAGGCCAGTACTTC.

The rearrangement uses TRBV10-3 and TRBJ2-2, with D perhaps matching TRBD1 (6 bases). Trimming shortened V by 5 bases and J by 4 bases, and 11 bases separated the two germline ends. Germline assignment: CDR1 ENHRY and CDR2 SYGVKD. CDR3 length: 14 amino acids. CDR3 coding DNA: TGTGCCATCAGTAAAGGACAGTCCACCGGGGAGCTGTTTTTT. Amino acid sequence: CAISKGQSTGELFF.

V is TRBV5-4 and J is TRBJ2-5; 8 bases fit TRBD2. CDR3 length equals 14 residues. With 0 bases clipped from V and 3 bases from J, the junction kept 1 base outside the gene matches. Looked up from germline, CDR1 is SGHNT and CDR2 is YYREEE (reference sequence). The CDR3 loop reads CASSLVLAEETQYF. DNA of the CDR3: TGTGCCAGCAGCTTGGTACTAGCGGAAGAGACCCAGTACTTC.

The gene calls are TRBV19 and TRBJ1-1, with 10 bases lining up with TRBD1. Per germline, CDR1 LNHDA and CDR2 SQIVND (reference sequence). V trimming: 5 bases; J trimming: 0 bases; junction bases outside the gene matches: 12. The CDR3 is 18 amino acids. This CDR3 is CASSGPGQGVFMNTEAFF. The CDR3 DNA is TGTGCCAGTAGTGGCCCAGGACAGGGGGTCTTCATGAACACTGAAGCTTTCTTT.

The sample holds a few counts of this clone. The chain uses TRBV4-2 and TRBJ1-5; 8 bases fit TRBD1. Looked up from germline, CDR1 is LGHNA and CDR2 is YNFKEQ. The CDR3 totals 15 residues. V shed 4 bases and J 4 bases; nucleotides not matched to a gene: 6. The CDR3 protein is CASSLPDRDNQPQHF. The CDR3 DNA sequence: TGTGCCAGCAGCCTACCGGACAGGGATAATCAGCCCCAGCATTTT.

This rearrangement joins TRBV10-3 to TRBJ2-3, with D maybe TRBD2 (6 bases). Germline lookup yields CDR1 ENHRY and CDR2 SYGVKD. Between the trimmed V and J ends, which lost 5 bases and 12 bases, there was a span of 18 bases. The length of the CDR3 is 13 residues. CDR3 residues: CAISSSAGISQYF. CDR3 in DNA: TGTGCCATCAGTAGTAGCGCGGGGATCTCTCAGTATTTT.

This clone was seen just once. The V and J genes are TRBV5-6 and TRBJ2-3; 8 bases match TRBD2. The V and J ends lost 0 bases and 2 bases, in that order; junction bases with no gene match: 2. The CDR3 runs to 15 residues. Germline CDR1 is SGHDT and CDR2 is YYEEEE. Here the CDR3 DNA reads TGTGCCAGCAGCTTGGAACTAGCGGACACAGATACGCAGTATTTT. It specifies CASSLELADTDTQYF.

The rearrangement joins TRBV30 to TRBJ1-2; D is perhaps TRBD1 (5 bases). CDR1 GTSNPN and CDR2 SVGIG come from the germline V gene (reference sequence). There are 13 residues in the CDR3. Trimming cost V 2 bases and J 4 bases, with 11 bases left between them. The CDR3 reads CAWSPPGVYGYTF. Written as DNA, the CDR3 is TGTGCCTGGAGTCCCCCGGGGGTCTATGGCTACACCTTC.

J is TRBJ2-3 and V is TRBV5-1; possible D gene TRBD1, 5 bases. Trimming removed 1 base at V and 2 bases at J, with 8 bases between. This CDR3 is 14 amino acids long. Germline loops: CDR1 SGHRS, CDR2 YFSETQ. The CDR3 nucleotides read TGCGCCAGCAGCTTGCAAGGGGTCACAGATACGCAGTATTTT. Protein sequence: CASSLQGVTDTQYF.

The rearrangement links TRBV5-1 to TRBJ2-7, with 9 positions matching TRBD2. Germline CDR1 and CDR2: SGHRS and YFSETQ. There are 16 residues in the CDR3. V lost 0 bases and J lost 0; bases outside the gene matches: 4. The CDR3: CASSLVVTSGSYEQYF. CDR3 nucleotides: TGCGCCAGCAGCTTGGTGGTGACTAGCGGCTCCTACGAGCAGTACTTC.

The genes are TRBV6-5 and TRBJ1-2; D gene uncertain. The CDR3 consists of 12 residues. Per the germline V gene, CDR1 is MNHEY and CDR2 is SVGAGI. Between the trimmed V and J ends, which lost 2 bases and 4 bases, there was a span of 5 bases. CDR3 residues: CASSYGSYGYTF. CDR3 nucleotides: TGTGCCAGCAGTTACGGGAGCTATGGCTACACCTTC.

This clone was observed a handful of times. CDR3 protein: CASSQGFGTGEKLFF. For the CDR3, the DNA is TGCGCCAGCAGCCAAGGGTTCGGGACAGGGGAAAAACTGTTTTTT. The rearrangement joins TRBV4-3 to TRBJ1-4; TRBD1 aligns across 9 bases. Trimming took 1 base from V and 8 from J; bases not matched to a gene: 5. CDR3 length: 15 residues. The germline V gene encodes CDR1 LGHNA and CDR2 YSLEER.

The chain combines TRBV7-3 with TRBJ2-2; 8 bases line up with TRBD2. J gave up 4 bases and V 1 base, and 5 bases lay outside the gene matches. This CDR3 comprises 16 residues. Looked up from germline, CDR1 is SGHTA and CDR2 is FQGTGA. CDR3 region: CASSLNGGAGTGELFF. The DNA for the CDR3 is TGTGCCAGCAGCTTAAACGGGGGGGCAGGCACCGGGGAGCTGTTTTTT.

The chain recombines TRBV15 with TRBJ1-1; 8 nucleotides agree with TRBD1. This CDR3 region has 15 residues. V trimming: 1 base; J trimming: 11 bases; junction bases outside the gene matches: 12. CDR1 and CDR2 (germline): LNHNV, YYDKDF (reference sequence). CDR3 sequence reads: CATSRAPGQGDLAFF. The CDR3 DNA follows: TGTGCCACCAGCAGAGCCCCCGGACAGGGAGATCTTGCTTTCTTT.

The chain carries TRBV19 and TRBJ1-1; possibly TRBD1 for D (6 bases). Trimming took 6 bases from V and 0 from J, leaving 14 bases between them. Germline-derived CDR1 and CDR2 are LNHDA and SQIVND (reference sequence). CDR3 length: 15 residues. The CDR3: CASSTRGGMNTEAFF. As DNA, the CDR3 is TGTGCCAGTAGCACCAGGGGTGGGATGAACACTGAAGCTTTCTTT.

The chain is built from TRBV18 and TRBJ2-7; D is unclear. CDR1 is KGHSH, CDR2 LQKENI, per germline. The ends were cut back, 2 bases at V and 3 bases at J, with 8 bases in the middle. The CDR3 is made up of 13 amino acids. CDR3 in amino acids: CASSPSGLYEQYF. In DNA form, the CDR3 reads TGTGCCAGCTCACCAAGTGGCCTCTACGAGCAGTACTTC.

The chain uses TRBV4-3 and TRBJ2-1; D unresolved. CDR1 is LGHNA and CDR2 is YSLEER in the germline V gene. This CDR3 contains 15 residues. Trimming took 0 bases from V and 8 from J, leaving 14 bases between them. The CDR3 loop reads CASSQDRLTGDEQFF. The CDR3 region has the DNA TGCGCCAGCAGCCAAGACCGACTGACCGGCGATGAGCAGTTCTTC.

This chain uses TRBV6-4 with TRBJ2-1, with D tentatively TRBD2 (6 bases). V lost 1 base and J lost 5, with 12 bases in between. CDR3 length equals 15 residues. Looked up from germline, CDR1 is MRHNA and CDR2 is SNTAGT. CDR3 nucleotide sequence: TGTGCCAGCAGTGACTTACGGCGGGGCAACAATGAGCAGTTCTTC. Encoded protein: CASSDLRRGNNEQFF.

This chain joins TRBV25-1 and TRBJ2-7, with D possibly being TRBD2 (5 bases). Germline CDR1 reads MGHDK; CDR2 reads SYGVNS. Between the trimmed V and J ends, which lost 0 bases and 6 bases, there was a span of 12 bases. The CDR3 is made up of 14 amino acids. Written as DNA, the CDR3 is TGTGCCAGCAGTGAATACTGGGAACGGGGCGAGCAGTACTTC. Encoded protein: CASSEYWERGEQYF.

The V and J genes are TRBV29-1 and TRBJ2-1, with D perhaps TRBD1 (7 bases). The CDR3 loop spans 14 amino acids. The V and J ends lost 5 bases and 7 bases respectively, with 18 bases between them. CDR1 and CDR2 from the germline V gene are SQVTM and ANQGSEA. The CDR3 protein is CSVLGGGLRNEQFF. Here the CDR3 DNA reads TGCAGCGTTCTAGGAGGGGGCCTTCGGAATGAGCAGTTCTTC.

The chain recombines TRBV5-4 with TRBJ2-5; D is perhaps TRBD1 (6 bases). Looked up from germline, CDR1 is SGHNT and CDR2 is YYREEE (reference sequence). V was clipped by 4 bases and J by 6 bases, with 10 bases between them. This CDR3 has 12 amino acids. CDR3 in amino acids: CASSPDRQTQYF. In DNA, the CDR3 is TGTGCCAGCAGCCCCGACAGGCAGACCCAGTACTTC.

This chain uses TRBV7-8 with TRBJ2-7, with 7 positions matching TRBD2. CDR1 SGHVS and CDR2 FQNEAQ come from the germline V gene. The junction had 8 bases not matched to a gene; V was cut back by 3 bases and J by 6 bases. The CDR3 runs to 14 residues. In nucleotides, the CDR3 is TGTGCCAGCAGCTTCGGCGGGAGTCTCCCCGAGCAGTACTTC. It is translated as CASSFGGSLPEQYF. The full variable domain, rest sourced from reference TRBV7-8 and TRBJ2-7, is GAGVSQSPRYKVAKRGQDVALRCDPISGHVSLFWYQQALGQGPEFLTYFQNEAQLDKSGLPSDRFFAERPEGSVSTLKIQRTQQEDSAVYLCASSFGGSLPEQYFGPGTRLTVT.

V and J are TRBV30 and TRBJ1-5; TRBD1 agrees at 7 bases. Trimming cost V 8 bases and J 0 bases; bases outside gene matches: 4. The germline V gene has CDR1 GTSNPN and CDR2 SVGIG (reference sequence). This CDR3 has 13 residues. CDR3 loop: CALNRGSNQPQHF. The CDR3 region has the DNA TGTGCCCTTAACAGGGGTAGCAATCAGCCCCAGCATTTT.

This chain uses TRBV2 with TRBJ2-3, with 7 bases matching TRBD2. This CDR3 region has 15 residues. Trimming at V came to 7 bases and at J to 5 bases, leaving 12 bases not matched to a gene. Germline loops: CDR1 SNHLY, CDR2 FYNNEI. The CDR3 here is CASTILGGSGDTQYF. The CDR3 nucleotides are TGTGCCAGCACCATCCTGGGCGGGAGTGGAGATACGCAGTATTTT.